These T cell receptor beta chains were read from a single sample in a study of human T cells and chemical hapten exposure. TCRdb independently ran MiXCR on the RACE reads; one entry per CDR3 protein. The sample records approximately 69,000 distinct CDR3 sequences, 9% to 12% being singletons. The sequencing used whole blood, collected in connection with sensitization to the hapten diphenylcyclopropenone (DPC). These receptor sequences come from a woman aged 45-65 years with alopecia areata. Some clones in this sample may be carry-over from other donors' samples. Both conserved end residues are part of each CDR3. Fields, in order: clone size, D gene, V gene, J gene, CDR3 protein, CDR3 DNA. A D gene is named only where the DNA matches it firmly. Rows give clone size only sometimes, using once, few, many, or a class for an expanded clone.

>few|-|TRBV21-1|TRBJ1-3
CASGPKDRGIVNTIYF
TGTGCCAGCGGACCTAAGGACAGGGGAATTGTAAACACCATATATTTT
>-|TRBD1|TRBV2|TRBJ1-2
CASSPDRGDYGYTF
TGTGCCAGCAGTCCGGACAGGGGGGACTATGGCTACACCTTC
>many|TRBD1|TRBV7-6|TRBJ2-7
CASSFSPGQSAYEQYF
TGTGCCAGCAGCTTTTCTCCGGGACAGAGCGCCTACGAGCAGTACTTC
>few|-|TRBV6-2/TRBV6-3|TRBJ2-2
CASILPDTGELFF
TGTGCCAGCATTCTGCCAGACACCGGGGAGCTGTTTTTT
>many|-|TRBV5-1|TRBJ2-5
CASSLTGDQETQYF
TGCGCCAGCAGCTTGACAGGTGACCAAGAGACCCAGTACTTC
>many|-|TRBV12-3/TRBV12-4|TRBJ2-4
CASSLAHTPSGIQYF
TGTGCCAGCAGTTTAGCGCACACACCGTCGGGCATTCAGTACTTC
>few|TRBD2|TRBV20-1|TRBJ2-3
CSGKRLAGYDTQYF
TGCAGTGGCAAGAGACTAGCGGGTTACGATACGCAGTATTTT
>-|TRBD1|TRBV12-3/TRBV12-4|TRBJ2-3
CASSWDRSTDTQYF
TGTGCCAGCAGTTGGGACAGGAGCACAGATACGCAGTATTTT
>-|TRBD1|TRBV7-3|TRBJ2-2
CASSSVNMGQGAGELFF
TGTGCCAGCAGCTCCGTTAACATGGGACAGGGAGCAGGGGAGCTGTTTTTT
>-|TRBD1|TRBV2|TRBJ1-6
CASSPPGDRDNSPLHF
TGTGCCAGCAGTCCCCCGGGGGACAGGGATAATTCACCCCTCCACTTT
>few|-|TRBV29-1|TRBJ1-1
CSVAWAGMNTEAFF
TGCAGCGTTGCTTGGGCAGGGATGAACACTGAAGCTTTCTTT
>many|-|TRBV19|TRBJ2-1
CASSGEALGQFF
TGTGCCAGTAGTGGGGAGGCTCTTGGGCAGTTCTTC
>few|TRBD2|TRBV3-1|TRBJ2-1
CASTHQGLAGYNEQFF
TGTGCCAGCACACACCAGGGACTAGCGGGCTACAATGAGCAGTTCTTC
>many|-|TRBV10-3|TRBJ2-1
CATGQRQGLNEQFF
TGTGCTACGGGGCAGCGGCAGGGATTGAATGAGCAGTTCTTC
>-|-|TRBV11-2|TRBJ2-4
CASSRSGTQNIQYF
TGTGCCAGCAGCCGTAGTGGGACCCAAAACATTCAGTACTTC
>few|-|TRBV19|TRBJ1-2
CATRSTGLRYGYTF
TGTGCCACCCGATCTACAGGTCTAAGATATGGCTACACCTTC
>-|-|TRBV19|TRBJ2-5
CASSWGQSETQYF
TGTGCCAGTAGTTGGGGTCAGTCGGAGACCCAGTACTTC
>-|TRBD1|TRBV7-8|TRBJ1-1
CASSSPGTGNTEAFF
TGTGCCAGCAGCTCTCCCGGGACAGGGAACACTGAAGCTTTCTTT
>-|-|TRBV11-2|TRBJ1-1
CASSFYGGLVNTEAFF
TGTGCCAGCAGCTTTTACGGGGGGTTGGTGAACACTGAAGCTTTCTTT
>-|TRBD1|TRBV19|TRBJ1-6
CASKGTGDSPLHF
TGTGCCAGTAAGGGGACAGGAGATTCACCCCTCCACTTT
>many|TRBD2|TRBV7-3|TRBJ2-2
CASSSGLVSGGELFF
TGTGCCAGCAGCTCTGGACTAGTTTCGGGCGGGGAGCTGTTTTTT
>many|-|TRBV29-1|TRBJ2-5
CSVVPTRLEEAQYF
TGCAGCGTGGTTCCGACGCGCCTAGAAGAGGCCCAGTACTTC
>many|TRBD1|TRBV29-1|TRBJ2-7
CSAGQGADEQYF
TGCAGCGCTGGACAGGGGGCGGACGAGCAGTACTTC
>many|TRBD2|TRBV18|TRBJ2-1
CASSPPGLVGTNEQFF
TGTGCCAGCTCTCCACCGGGACTAGTAGGGACGAATGAGCAGTTCTTC
>few|-|TRBV4-2|TRBJ2-5
CASSQDPGLETQYF
TGTGCCAGCAGCCAAGACCCAGGACTAGAGACCCAGTACTTC
>-|-|TRBV9|TRBJ2-5
CASSVDGGSETQYF
TGTGCCAGCAGCGTAGATGGAGGGTCAGAGACCCAGTACTTC
>many|TRBD2|TRBV13|TRBJ2-2
CASSLRRLAGDTGELFF
TGTGCCAGCAGCTTACGCCGACTAGCGGGAGACACCGGGGAGCTGTTTTTT
>-|TRBD1|TRBV18|TRBJ1-1
CASSQTGDTDTEAFF
TGTGCCAGCTCACAGACAGGGGACACGGACACTGAAGCTTTCTTT
>-|TRBD1|TRBV29-1|TRBJ2-3
CSVRGDRAFSDTQYF
TGCAGCGTGCGTGGGGACAGGGCATTTTCAGATACGCAGTATTTT
>few|-|TRBV19|TRBJ2-4
CASGIGGLQENIQYF
TGTGCCAGTGGCATAGGGGGGCTGCAGGAAAACATTCAGTACTTC
>-|-|TRBV29-1|TRBJ1-1
CSVWIVGNTEAFF
TGCAGCGTTTGGATCGTCGGGAACACTGAAGCTTTCTTT
>few|-|TRBV12-3/TRBV12-4|TRBJ2-5
CASSFKLDETQYF
TGTGCCAGCAGTTTTAAACTCGATGAGACCCAGTACTTC
>many|TRBD2|TRBV29-1|TRBJ2-7
CSVNLAGVGYEQYF
TGCAGTGTCAATCTAGCGGGAGTAGGTTACGAGCAGTACTTC
>few|-|TRBV11-3|TRBJ2-1
CASSVGGVREQFF
TGTGCCAGCAGCGTCGGTGGCGTTAGGGAGCAGTTCTTC
>-|-|TRBV11-3|TRBJ2-2
CASSLTTGELFF
TGTGCCAGCAGCCTGACCACCGGGGAGCTGTTTTTT
>many|-|TRBV20-1|TRBJ2-7
CSATGQRTTSEQYF
TGCAGTGCTACCGGGCAGAGGACCACGTCCGAGCAGTACTTC
>-|-|TRBV3-1|TRBJ2-7
CASSPGPKYEQYF
TGTGCCAGCAGCCCGGGACCTAAATACGAGCAGTACTTC
>-|TRBD1|TRBV19|TRBJ1-5
CASTHRQGNQPQHF
TGTGCCAGTACCCACAGACAGGGTAATCAGCCCCAGCATTTT
>many|-|TRBV28|TRBJ2-3
CASSLFGPGRDTQYF
TGTGCCAGCAGTTTATTTGGTCCGGGGCGAGATACGCAGTATTTT
>few|-|TRBV9|TRBJ2-7
CASSVAPANSYEQYF
TGTGCCAGCAGCGTAGCTCCGGCAAATTCCTACGAGCAGTACTTC
>few|-|TRBV7-3|TRBJ1-1
CASSLTAGPNTEAFF
TGTGCCAGCAGCTTAACGGCGGGTCCGAACACTGAAGCTTTCTTT
>-|-|TRBV5-1|TRBJ2-7
CASSLAGGTFNEQYF
TGCGCCAGCAGCTTGGCTGGCGGGACTTTCAACGAGCAGTACTTC
>few|TRBD1|TRBV7-2|TRBJ2-4
CASSLEGQYYKLAKNIQYF
TGTGCCAGCAGCTTAGAGGGACAGTACTACAAGCTGGCCAAAAACATTCAGTACTTC
>few|-|TRBV18|TRBJ2-3
CASSPRDSLTDTQYF
TGTGCCAGCTCACCTCGCGACAGCCTCACAGATACGCAGTATTTT
>many|TRBD1|TRBV2|TRBJ2-2
CASLGQANTGELFF
TGTGCCAGTCTAGGACAGGCCAACACCGGGGAGCTGTTTTTT
>many|-|TRBV5-8|TRBJ2-3
CASSSQPLAVTDTQYF
TGTGCCAGCAGCTCCCAACCTTTAGCGGTTACAGATACGCAGTATTTT